This T cell receptor (beta chain) stems from a study of T cells after yellow fever vaccination (dated by TCRdb to the late 2010s). Turning to the overall study: The SMART-Seq v4 Ultra Low Input RNA kit was used to prepare libraries from fractions with low cell numbers. To track T-cell clones before and after primary and booster YFV17D yellow fever vaccination, bulk TCR alpha and beta repertoires were sequenced longitudinally. The cohort comprised two healthy male donors, one aged 18 to 29 and one aged 30 to 40 years. Blood samples were taken at several timepoints before and after primary and secondary immunization, and bulk PBMC replicates and cell subsets were isolated. Paper-wide results and their limitations: The secondary T-cell response was found to be weaker but faster than the primary response, with a peak reached on day 5 rather than on day 15. Because the study included only a couple of donors, the extent to which the findings can be generalized is limited. A small fraction of clonotypes showed up in both the CD4 and CD8 compartments, probably as a result of convergent recombination. Most clones expanded after primary vaccination were re-detected after the booster (almost 97% of CD4 and roughly 85% of CD8), suggesting broad memory maintenance. Computational filtering was required because FACS-sorted repertoires could contain abundant contaminating clonotypes from the bulk population.

What the treatment or condition label conveys for this sample: live attenuated yellow fever vaccine strain. Two biological replicates of bulk PBMCs were collected at each blood-draw timepoint. PBMCs were isolated from peripheral blood using a standard Ficoll-Paque protocol. TriZol was used to extract RNA from bulk PBMCs, from CD4 and CD8 fractions, and from dextramer-positive and dextramer-negative fractions. The table lists this clonotype with a few counts. The antigen it recognizes is unknown. There are no base qualities to consult, and no much larger clone falls within one base. TCR cDNA was made using 5'RACE template switching, a step that added a universal primer site and unique molecular identifiers. Priming for cDNA synthesis came from both the TCR alpha and TCR beta constant segments. Library amplification involved two PCR steps, and the second step added sample barcodes and sequencing adapters. Sequencing of libraries was done on Illumina HiSeq 2500 (2x100 bp) or NovaSeq (2x150 bp). For the original study's pipeline: MIGEC handled demultiplexing of reads and collapsing into UMI consensus sequences, while MiXCR performed V(D)J alignment. Clonotypes responding to the vaccine were identified with edgeR on replicate PBMC samples, with the criteria of FDR below 0.01 and a log2 fold change above 5 up to day 15. Bulk clonotypes were assigned CD4 or CD8 identity according to which sequenced CD4 or CD8 repertoire held them at higher abundance. TCRdb handled the public reads itself, with Q25 trimming in fastp and clone calling in MiXCR, and kept productive beta chains. Every CDR3 protein is listed once, alongside the most common genes and DNA of its rows. It is TCRdb's table, rather than the study itself, that gives the V and J calls and clone size. The sample table holds some 350,000 distinct CDR3 sequences, of which more than 9% were seen once. The top ten clonotypes cover more than 15% of the sample.

The sequencing used PBMCs, collected on the day of the first yellow fever vaccination. This clonotype was obtained from a man in his late teens or twenties who received the YFV17D yellow fever vaccine.

Here the CDR3 is given as CASSPARALKLFF. Here is the DNA: TGTGCCAGCAGCCCGGCCCGAGCCCTTAAACTGTTTTTT. The chain employs TRBV28 and TRBJ1-4; the D gene cannot be resolved reliably. V is clipped by 6 bases and J by 11 bases, and the sequence between their germline boundaries is 16 bases long. Measured from the cysteine to the phenylalanine, the CDR3 is 13 residues long. Left in the record is the CDR3 DNA by itself, 39 bases read in frame from the first base. Sequences MDHEN (CDR1) and SYDVKM (CDR2) are obtained from the germline V gene.